This T cell receptor (beta chain) was identified in a study of T-cell memory formation after mild COVID-19. Across the whole study: TCR clusters were mostly confined to one donor each.

The table lists this clonotype with many counts. The antigen is not known. From the 5' RACE reads, TCRdb called clonotypes with MiXCR, one entry per CDR3 protein. Of about 270,000 distinct CDR3 sequences listed, 16% are singletons. This CDR3 has 17 amino acids. Looked up from germline, CDR1 is MNHEY and CDR2 is SVGEGT. Trimming stripped 6 bases from V and 6 bases from J, with 21 bases between. General observations from the study: Researchers could not confirm that second-wave clones peaking on day 37 targeted SARS-CoV-2.

What was sequenced was PBMCs or a T cell subset sorted from them (not recorded which). V and J are TRBV6-2 or TRBV6-3 and TRBJ1-6; the D is unclear. The sequence was collected from a man younger than 35 who had mild COVID-19 (a few samples of this study predate the infection). Cell type and time point are not known. In DNA form, the CDR3 reads TGTGCCAGCAGCCCCCCACCAGGCAGGCGACGTAATTCACCCCTCCACTTT. This sequence encodes CASSPPPGRRRNSPLHF.